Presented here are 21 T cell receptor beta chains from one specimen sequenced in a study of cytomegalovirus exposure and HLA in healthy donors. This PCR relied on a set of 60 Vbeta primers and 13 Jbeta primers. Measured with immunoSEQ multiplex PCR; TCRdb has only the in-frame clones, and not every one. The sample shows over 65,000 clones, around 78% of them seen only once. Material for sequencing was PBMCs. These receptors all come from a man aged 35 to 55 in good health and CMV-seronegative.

The CDR3 DNA is TGTGCCAGCAGCTGGGGGACAGGGAATAATGAAAAACTGTTTTTT. Translating it yields CASSWGTGNNEKLFF. This chain connects TRBV11-2 to TRBJ1-4; TRBD1 matches 9 bases. The length of the CDR3 is 15 residues. Per germline, CDR1 SGHAT and CDR2 FQNNGV. With V trimmed by 4 bases and J by 4 bases, 4 bases remained unmatched.

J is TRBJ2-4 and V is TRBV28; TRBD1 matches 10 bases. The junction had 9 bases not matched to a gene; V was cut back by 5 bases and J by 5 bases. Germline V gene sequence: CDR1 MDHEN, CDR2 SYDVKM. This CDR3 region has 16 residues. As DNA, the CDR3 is TGTGCCAGCAGTCTCGGCGACAGGGGGCCCGAAAACATTCAGTACTTC. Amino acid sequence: CASSLGDRGPENIQYF.

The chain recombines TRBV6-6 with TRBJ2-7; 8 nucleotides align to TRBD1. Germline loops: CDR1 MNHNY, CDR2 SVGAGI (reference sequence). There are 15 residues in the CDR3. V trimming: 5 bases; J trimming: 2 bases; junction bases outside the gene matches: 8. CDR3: CASSARDRPAYEQYF. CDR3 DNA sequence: TGTGCCAGCAGTGCGCGGGACAGGCCGGCCTACGAGCAGTACTTC.

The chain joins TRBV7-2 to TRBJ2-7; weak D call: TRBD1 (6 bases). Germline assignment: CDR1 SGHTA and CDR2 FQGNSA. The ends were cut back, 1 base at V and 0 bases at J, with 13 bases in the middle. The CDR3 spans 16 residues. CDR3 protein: CASSLDVDRTSYEQYF. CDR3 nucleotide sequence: TGTGCCAGCAGCTTAGACGTTGACAGGACCTCCTACGAGCAGTACTTC.

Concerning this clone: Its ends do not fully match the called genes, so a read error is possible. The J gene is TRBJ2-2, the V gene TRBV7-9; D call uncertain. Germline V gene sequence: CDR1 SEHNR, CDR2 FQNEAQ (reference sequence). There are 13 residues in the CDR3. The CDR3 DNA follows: TGTTCCAGCAGCTTAGATACAGTAATTAATGGATTTTTT. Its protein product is CSSSLDTVINGFF.

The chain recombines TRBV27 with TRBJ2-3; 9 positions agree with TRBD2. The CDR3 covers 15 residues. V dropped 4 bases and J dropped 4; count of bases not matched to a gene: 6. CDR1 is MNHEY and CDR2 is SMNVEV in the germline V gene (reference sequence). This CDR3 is CASSSLAGIPDTQYF. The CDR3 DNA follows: TGTGCCAGCAGTTCTCTAGCGGGGATCCCAGATACGCAGTATTTT.

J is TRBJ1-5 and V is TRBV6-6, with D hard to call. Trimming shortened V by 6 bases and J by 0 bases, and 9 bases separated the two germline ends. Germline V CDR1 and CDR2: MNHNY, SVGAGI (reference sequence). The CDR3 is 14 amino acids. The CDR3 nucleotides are TGTGCCAGCAGACACGAGGCTAGCAATCAGCCCCAGCATTTT. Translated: CASRHEASNQPQHF.

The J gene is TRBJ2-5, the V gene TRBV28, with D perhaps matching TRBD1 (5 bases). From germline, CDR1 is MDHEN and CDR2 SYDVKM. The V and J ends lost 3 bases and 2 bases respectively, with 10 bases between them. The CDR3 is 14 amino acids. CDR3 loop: CASSFPDTQETQYF. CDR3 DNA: TGTGCCAGCAGTTTCCCGGACACGCAAGAGACCCAGTACTTC. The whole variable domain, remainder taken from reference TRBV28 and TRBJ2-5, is DVKVTQSSRYLVKRTGEKVFLECVQDMDHENMFWYRQDPGLGLRLIYFSYDVKMKEKGDIPEGYSVSREKKERFSLILESASTNQTSMYLCASSFPDTQETQYFGPGTRLLVL.

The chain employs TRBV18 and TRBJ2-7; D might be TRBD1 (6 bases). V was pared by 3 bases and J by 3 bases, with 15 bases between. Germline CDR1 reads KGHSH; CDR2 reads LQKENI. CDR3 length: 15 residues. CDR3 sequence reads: CASSPWGRLRYEQYF. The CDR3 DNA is TGTGCCAGCTCACCTTGGGGGCGGCTCCGCTACGAGCAGTACTTC.

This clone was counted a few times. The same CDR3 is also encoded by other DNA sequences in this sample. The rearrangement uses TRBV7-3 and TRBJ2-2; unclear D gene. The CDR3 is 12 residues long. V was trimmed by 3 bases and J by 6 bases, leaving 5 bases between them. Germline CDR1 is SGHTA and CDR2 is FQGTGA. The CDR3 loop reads CASSFGAGELFF. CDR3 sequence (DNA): TGTGCCAGCAGCTTTGGAGCCGGGGAGCTGTTTTTT.

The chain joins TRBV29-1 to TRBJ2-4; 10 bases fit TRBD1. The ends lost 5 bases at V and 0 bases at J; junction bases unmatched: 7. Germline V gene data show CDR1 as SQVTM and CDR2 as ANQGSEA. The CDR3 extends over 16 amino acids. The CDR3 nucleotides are TGCAGCGTTCGGACCGGGACAGGGGTAGCCAAAAACATTCAGTACTTC. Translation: CSVRTGTGVAKNIQYF.

The CDR3, as DNA: TGTGCCAGCAGCCAGGGGTCCCTCGGTAGCCAGCCCCAGCATTTT. It specifies CASSQGSLGSQPQHF. The rearrangement uses TRBV6-1 and TRBJ1-5; TRBD1 is a possible D gene (6 bases). Trimming cost V 6 bases and J 7 bases, with 19 bases left between them. The CDR3 is 15 amino acids. Germline CDR1 and CDR2: MNHNS and SASEGT.

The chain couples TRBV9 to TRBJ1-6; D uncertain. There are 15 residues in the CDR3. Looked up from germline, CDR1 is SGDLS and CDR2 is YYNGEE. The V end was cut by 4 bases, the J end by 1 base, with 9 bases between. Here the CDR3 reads CASSSGDSYNSPLHF. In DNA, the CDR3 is TGTGCCAGCAGCTCCGGGGATTCCTATAATTCACCCCTCCACTTT.

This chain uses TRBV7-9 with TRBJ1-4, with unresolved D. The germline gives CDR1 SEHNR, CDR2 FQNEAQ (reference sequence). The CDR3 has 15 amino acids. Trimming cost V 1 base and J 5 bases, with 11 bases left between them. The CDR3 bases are TGTGCCAGCAGCTTAGGATCCCAGGTGAATGAAAAACTGTTTTTT. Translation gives CASSLGSQVNEKLFF.

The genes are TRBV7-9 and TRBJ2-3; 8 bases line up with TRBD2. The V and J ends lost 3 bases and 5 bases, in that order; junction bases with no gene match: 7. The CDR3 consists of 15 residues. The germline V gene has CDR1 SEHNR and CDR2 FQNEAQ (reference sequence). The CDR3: CASSFGGAEVDTQYF. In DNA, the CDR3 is TGTGCCAGCAGCTTCGGGGGGGCCGAGGTAGATACGCAGTATTTT.

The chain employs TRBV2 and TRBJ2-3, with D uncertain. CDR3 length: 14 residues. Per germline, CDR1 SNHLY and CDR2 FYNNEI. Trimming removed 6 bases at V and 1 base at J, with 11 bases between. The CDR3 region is CASRESFGTDTQYF. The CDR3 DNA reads TGTGCCAGCAGGGAGTCGTTCGGCACAGATACGCAGTATTTT.

Written as DNA, the CDR3 is TGTGCCAGCAGCTTGGCCGACAGCCTGTGGAATGAGCAGTTCTTC. This encodes CASSLADSLWNEQFF. This rearrangement joins TRBV5-5 to TRBJ2-1; D possibly corresponds to TRBD1 (5 bases). Trimming removed 0 bases at V and 7 bases at J, with 14 bases between. The CDR3 is made up of 15 amino acids. Germline V gives CDR1 SGHKS, CDR2 YYEKEE (reference sequence).

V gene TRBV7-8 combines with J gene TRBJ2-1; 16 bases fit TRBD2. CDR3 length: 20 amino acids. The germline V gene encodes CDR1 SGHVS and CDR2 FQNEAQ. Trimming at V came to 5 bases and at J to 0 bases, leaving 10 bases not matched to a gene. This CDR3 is CASSPSRGLAGGSSYNEQFF. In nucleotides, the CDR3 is TGTGCCAGCAGCCCTAGTCGGGGACTAGCGGGGGGGAGCTCCTACAATGAGCAGTTCTTC.

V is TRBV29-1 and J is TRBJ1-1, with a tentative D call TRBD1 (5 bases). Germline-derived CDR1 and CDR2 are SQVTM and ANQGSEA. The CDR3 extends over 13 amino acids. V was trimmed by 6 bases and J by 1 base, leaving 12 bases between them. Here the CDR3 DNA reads TGCAGCGTACTCAGACAGCAGAACACTGAAGCTTTCTTT. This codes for CSVLRQQNTEAFF.

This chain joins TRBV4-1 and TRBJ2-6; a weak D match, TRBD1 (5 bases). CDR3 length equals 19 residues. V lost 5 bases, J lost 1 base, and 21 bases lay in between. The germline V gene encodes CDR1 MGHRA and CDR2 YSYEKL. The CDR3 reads CASSYSSDVRASGANVLTF. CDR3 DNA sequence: TGCGCCAGCAGCTACTCATCGGATGTCAGGGCTTCTGGGGCCAACGTCCTGACTTTC.

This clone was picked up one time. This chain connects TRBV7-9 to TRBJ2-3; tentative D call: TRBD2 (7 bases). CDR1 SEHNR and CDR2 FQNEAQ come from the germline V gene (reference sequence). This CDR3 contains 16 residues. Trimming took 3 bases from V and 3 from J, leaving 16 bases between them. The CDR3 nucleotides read TGTGCCAGCAGCTTTTGGCAGGGGAGGGGGACAGATACGCAGTATTTT. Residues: CASSFWQGRGTDTQYF.